These T cell receptor beta chains were read from a single sample in a study of metastatic and nonmetastatic thyroid tumors. Using MiXCR, TCRdb reanalyzed the PCR reads. The table includes about 6,000 clones, 30% detected once. Sequencing input: adjacent normal tissue. These receptors all come from a female donor with papillary thyroid cancer or a benign thyroid nodule (not recorded which). Some clones in this sample may be carry-over from other donors' samples. Both conserved end residues are part of each CDR3. The D gene is left open where the match is weak. Clone size is given for some rows only: seen once, a few or many times, or a class if the clone is expanded.

v_gene: TRBV9
d_gene: TRBD2
abundance: NA
j_gene: TRBJ2-1
CDR3aa: CASSAQTRGPREGYNEQFF
CDR3nt: TGTGCCAGCAGCGCCCAAACTCGGGGGCCCCGGGAGGGGTACAATGAGCAGTTCTTC

v_gene: TRBV5-1
d_gene: NA
abundance: NA
j_gene: TRBJ1-2
CDR3aa: CASSIEGNGYTF
CDR3nt: TGCGCCAGCAGCATAGAAGGAAATGGCTACACCTTC

v_gene: TRBV6-1
d_gene: TRBD1
abundance: few
j_gene: TRBJ1-1
CDR3aa: CASSLDRGFTEAFF
CDR3nt: TGTGCCAGCAGTCTAGACAGGGGATTCACTGAAGCTTTCTTT

v_gene: TRBV6-6
d_gene: TRBD1
abundance: few
j_gene: TRBJ2-7
CDR3aa: CASSYRQGAGEQYF
CDR3nt: TGTGCCAGCAGTTACAGACAGGGGGCGGGGGAGCAGTACTTC

v_gene: TRBV28
d_gene: NA
abundance: few
j_gene: TRBJ2-7
CDR3aa: CASSLFGTFYEQYF
CDR3nt: TGTGCCAGCAGTTTGTTCGGGACTTTCTACGAGCAGTACTTC

v_gene: TRBV7-9
d_gene: NA
abundance: NA
j_gene: TRBJ1-1
CDR3aa: CASSLARDAEAFF
CDR3nt: TGTGCCAGCAGCTTAGCGAGGGACGCTGAAGCTTTCTTT

v_gene: TRBV7-3
d_gene: NA
abundance: NA
j_gene: TRBJ1-2
CDR3aa: CASSLTVDYCYTF
CDR3nt: TGTGCCAGCAGCTTAACGGTGGACTATTGCTACACCTTC

v_gene: TRBV20-1
d_gene: NA
abundance: NA
j_gene: TRBJ1-5
CDR3aa: CSARSHRVRDGNQPQHF
CDR3nt: TGCAGTGCTAGAAGTCACAGGGTAAGGGATGGCAATCAGCCCCAGCATTTT

v_gene: TRBV28
d_gene: NA
abundance: few
j_gene: TRBJ1-2
CDR3aa: CASTMDRGPYGYTF
CDR3nt: TGTGCCAGCACTATGGACAGAGGGCCATATGGCTACACCTTC

v_gene: TRBV2
d_gene: NA
abundance: medium-sized
j_gene: TRBJ2-2
CDR3aa: CASGSLGGTGELFF
CDR3nt: TGTGCCAGTGGGTCACTAGGTGGAACCGGGGAGCTGTTTTTT

v_gene: TRBV27
d_gene: NA
abundance: few
j_gene: TRBJ2-5
CDR3aa: CASSSQETQYF
CDR3nt: TGTGCCAGCAGTTCTCAAGAGACCCAGTACTTC

v_gene: TRBV6-1
d_gene: TRBD1
abundance: few
j_gene: TRBJ2-2
CDR3aa: CASKVPGGFTGELFF
CDR3nt: TGTGCCAGCAAGGTGCCAGGGGGCTTCACCGGGGAGCTGTTTTTT

v_gene: TRBV11-1
d_gene: TRBD2
abundance: NA
j_gene: TRBJ2-7
CDR3aa: CASSLGSGTPSYEQYF
CDR3nt: TGTGCCAGCAGCTTAGGAAGCGGGACTCCCTCCTACGAGCAGTACTTC

v_gene: TRBV6-1
d_gene: NA
abundance: NA
j_gene: TRBJ2-7
CDR3aa: CASSLGGEQYF
CDR3nt: TGTGCCAGCAGTCTTGGGGGGGAGCAGTACTTC

v_gene: TRBV7-3
d_gene: NA
abundance: NA
j_gene: TRBJ1-1
CDR3aa: CASSKQGNTEAFF
CDR3nt: TGTGCCAGCAGCAAACAGGGCAACACTGAAGCTTTCTTT

v_gene: TRBV6-1
d_gene: TRBD1
abundance: NA
j_gene: TRBJ1-2
CDR3aa: CASSPDRVSYGYTF
CDR3nt: TGTGCCAGCAGTCCCGACAGGGTATCCTATGGCTACACCTTC

v_gene: TRBV27
d_gene: NA
abundance: NA
j_gene: TRBJ2-1
CDR3aa: CASGFYEQFF
CDR3nt: TGTGCCAGCGGATTCTATGAGCAGTTCTTC

v_gene: TRBV10-3
d_gene: NA
abundance: NA
j_gene: TRBJ1-4
CDR3aa: CAISEASRTNEKLFF
CDR3nt: TGTGCCATCAGTGAAGCAAGTCGGACTAATGAAAAACTGTTTTTT

v_gene: TRBV20-1
d_gene: TRBD1
abundance: medium-sized
j_gene: TRBJ1-1
CDR3aa: CSAQGTENTEAFF
CDR3nt: TGCAGTGCCCAGGGGACAGAGAACACTGAAGCTTTCTTT

v_gene: TRBV7-9
d_gene: NA
abundance: NA
j_gene: TRBJ2-1
CDR3aa: CASTRYTNNEQFF
CDR3nt: TGTGCCAGCACCCGCTATACGAACAATGAGCAGTTCTTC

v_gene: TRBV9
d_gene: NA
abundance: NA
j_gene: TRBJ2-7
CDR3aa: CASSVGPSSYEQYF
CDR3nt: TGTGCCAGCAGCGTAGGCCCGAGCTCCTACGAGCAGTACTTC

v_gene: TRBV6-1
d_gene: NA
abundance: large
j_gene: TRBJ1-2
CDR3aa: CASRVQGMGNYGYTF
CDR3nt: TGTGCCAGCAGGGTGCAGGGGATGGGCAACTATGGCTACACCTTC

v_gene: TRBV6-1
d_gene: NA
abundance: few
j_gene: TRBJ1-1
CDR3aa: CASSEEFWTEAFF
CDR3nt: TGTGCCAGCAGTGAGGAGTTTTGGACTGAAGCTTTCTTT

v_gene: TRBV5-1
d_gene: TRBD1
abundance: NA
j_gene: TRBJ2-7
CDR3aa: CASSLAGGWDRVNEQYF
CDR3nt: TGCGCCAGCAGCTTGGCCGGGGGATGGGACAGGGTCAACGAGCAGTACTTC

v_gene: TRBV7-3
d_gene: TRBD1
abundance: few
j_gene: TRBJ2-1
CDR3aa: CASRGTGAEFF
CDR3nt: TGTGCCAGCAGAGGTACAGGGGCGGAGTTCTTC

v_gene: TRBV7-8
d_gene: NA
abundance: NA
j_gene: TRBJ2-7
CDR3aa: CASSLVEGVYEQYF
CDR3nt: TGTGCCAGCAGCTTAGTCGAAGGAGTCTACGAGCAGTACTTC

v_gene: TRBV12-3/TRBV12-4
d_gene: TRBD1
abundance: NA
j_gene: TRBJ1-1
CDR3aa: CASSLSRDRFEAFF
CDR3nt: TGTGCCAGCAGTTTAAGTAGGGACAGGTTTGAAGCTTTCTTT

v_gene: TRBV7-2
d_gene: NA
abundance: NA
j_gene: TRBJ1-2
CDR3aa: CASSLQGSSIYGYTF
CDR3nt: TGTGCCAGCAGCTTACAGGGTTCGAGTATCTATGGCTACACCTTC

v_gene: TRBV20-1
d_gene: NA
abundance: few
j_gene: TRBJ1-2
CDR3aa: CSARDGRQPNYGYTF
CDR3nt: TGCAGTGCTAGAGATGGGAGACAGCCTAACTATGGCTACACCTTC

v_gene: TRBV12-3/TRBV12-4
d_gene: TRBD2
abundance: few
j_gene: TRBJ2-7
CDR3aa: CASRPGLAGGGYEQYF
CDR3nt: TGTGCCAGCAGGCCTGGACTAGCGGGAGGGGGGTACGAGCAGTACTTC

v_gene: TRBV6-1
d_gene: TRBD1
abundance: few
j_gene: TRBJ2-7
CDR3aa: CASRRDSTYEQYF
CDR3nt: TGTGCCAGCAGGAGGGACAGCACCTACGAGCAGTACTTC

v_gene: TRBV12-3/TRBV12-4
d_gene: NA
abundance: few
j_gene: TRBJ2-7
CDR3aa: CASSRGGVDEQYF
CDR3nt: TGTGCCAGCAGTCGTGGCGGGGTCGACGAGCAGTACTTC

v_gene: TRBV20-1
d_gene: NA
abundance: few
j_gene: TRBJ2-3
CDR3aa: CSASSRSDTQYF
CDR3nt: TGCAGTGCTTCATCTAGATCAGATACGCAGTATTTT

v_gene: TRBV24-1
d_gene: NA
abundance: few
j_gene: TRBJ1-2
CDR3aa: CATSDADNYYGYTF
CDR3nt: TGTGCCACCAGTGATGCCGACAATTACTATGGCTACACCTTC

v_gene: TRBV24-1
d_gene: NA
abundance: large
j_gene: TRBJ2-1
CDR3aa: CATSDLSWDNEQFF
CDR3nt: TGTGCCACCAGTGATTTGAGTTGGGACAATGAGCAGTTCTTC

v_gene: TRBV27
d_gene: NA
abundance: few
j_gene: TRBJ2-1
CDR3aa: CASSQQSAINEQFF
CDR3nt: TGTGCCAGCAGTCAGCAGTCGGCTATAAATGAGCAGTTCTTC

v_gene: TRBV20-1
d_gene: NA
abundance: NA
j_gene: TRBJ2-1
CDR3aa: CSARDLITYNEQFF
CDR3nt: TGCAGTGCACGGGACCTGATAACCTACAATGAGCAGTTCTTC

v_gene: TRBV5-1
d_gene: TRBD2
abundance: NA
j_gene: TRBJ2-2
CDR3aa: CASSQTGLAYTGELFF
CDR3nt: TGCGCCAGCAGCCAAACGGGACTAGCGTACACCGGGGAGCTGTTTTTT

v_gene: TRBV5-1
d_gene: NA
abundance: NA
j_gene: TRBJ2-7
CDR3aa: CASSASGKEQYF
CDR3nt: TGCGCCAGCAGCGCATCAGGGAAAGAGCAGTACTTC

v_gene: TRBV12-3/TRBV12-4
d_gene: NA
abundance: few
j_gene: TRBJ2-5
CDR3aa: CASSLYRVGETQYF
CDR3nt: TGTGCCAGCAGTTTATACAGGGTTGGGGAGACCCAGTACTTC

v_gene: TRBV6-1
d_gene: NA
abundance: NA
j_gene: TRBJ2-3
CDR3aa: CASSDGQSVSDTQYF
CDR3nt: TGTGCCAGCAGTGATGGGCAGTCTGTGTCAGATACGCAGTATTTT

v_gene: TRBV6-2/TRBV6-3
d_gene: TRBD1
abundance: once
j_gene: TRBJ1-5
CDR3aa: CASSYSRGTGNLEGNQPQHF
CDR3nt: TGTGCCAGCAGCTACTCTAGAGGGACAGGCAACCTCGAAGGCAATCAGCCCCAGCATTTT

v_gene: TRBV6-1
d_gene: NA
abundance: NA
j_gene: TRBJ2-2
CDR3aa: CASRDGELFF
CDR3nt: TGTGCCAGTCGTGACGGGGAGCTGTTTTTT

v_gene: TRBV9
d_gene: TRBD2
abundance: NA
j_gene: TRBJ2-7
CDR3aa: CASSVGAGGVYEQYF
CDR3nt: TGTGCCAGCAGCGTAGGAGCGGGAGGCGTGTACGAGCAGTACTTC

v_gene: TRBV20-1
d_gene: NA
abundance: NA
j_gene: TRBJ1-6
CDR3aa: CSARASGTNNSPLHF
CDR3nt: TGCAGTGCTAGGGCAAGCGGAACAAATAATTCACCCCTCCACTTT

v_gene: TRBV12-3/TRBV12-4
d_gene: NA
abundance: NA
j_gene: TRBJ2-1
CDR3aa: CASSFRDRAYNEQFF
CDR3nt: TGTGCCAGCAGTTTCCGGGACCGAGCCTACAATGAGCAGTTCTTC

v_gene: TRBV28
d_gene: NA
abundance: NA
j_gene: TRBJ2-7
CDR3aa: CASSANYYEQYF
CDR3nt: TGTGCCAGCAGTGCCAATTATTACGAGCAGTACTTC

v_gene: TRBV7-6
d_gene: NA
abundance: NA
j_gene: TRBJ2-7
CDR3aa: CASSLFQGGEQYF
CDR3nt: TGTGCCAGCAGCTTATTCCAGGGCGGCGAGCAGTACTTC

v_gene: TRBV12-3/TRBV12-4
d_gene: TRBD2
abundance: few
j_gene: TRBJ2-1
CDR3aa: CASSGLASSYNEQFF
CDR3nt: TGTGCCAGCAGTGGACTAGCGAGCTCCTACAATGAGCAGTTCTTC

v_gene: TRBV28
d_gene: TRBD1
abundance: large
j_gene: TRBJ1-2
CDR3aa: CASSLTDRGGGYTF
CDR3nt: TGTGCCAGCAGTTTAACCGACAGGGGTGGTGGCTACACCTTC